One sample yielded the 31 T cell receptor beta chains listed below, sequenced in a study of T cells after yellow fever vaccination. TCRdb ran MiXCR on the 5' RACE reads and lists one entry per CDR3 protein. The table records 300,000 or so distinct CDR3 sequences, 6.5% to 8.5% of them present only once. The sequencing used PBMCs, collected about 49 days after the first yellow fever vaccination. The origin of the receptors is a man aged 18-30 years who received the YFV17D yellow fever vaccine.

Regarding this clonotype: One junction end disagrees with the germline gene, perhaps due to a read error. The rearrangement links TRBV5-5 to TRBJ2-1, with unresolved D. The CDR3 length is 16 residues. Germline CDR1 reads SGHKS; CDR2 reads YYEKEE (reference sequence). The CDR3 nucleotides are TGTCCCAGCAGCTTTAGATCCGCCAGCTCCTACAATGAGCAGTTCTTC. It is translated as CPSSFRSASSYNEQFF.

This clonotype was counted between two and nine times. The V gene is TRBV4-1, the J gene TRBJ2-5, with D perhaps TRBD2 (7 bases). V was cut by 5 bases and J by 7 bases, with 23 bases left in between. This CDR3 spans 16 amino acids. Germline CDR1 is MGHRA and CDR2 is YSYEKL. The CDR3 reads CASSAPRSGGAGTQYF. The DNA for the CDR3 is TGCGCCAGCAGCGCCCCTCGCTCGGGGGGCGCGGGGACCCAGTACTTC.

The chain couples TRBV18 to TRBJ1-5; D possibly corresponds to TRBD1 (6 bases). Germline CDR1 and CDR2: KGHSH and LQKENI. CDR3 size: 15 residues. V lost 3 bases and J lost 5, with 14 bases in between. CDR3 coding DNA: TGTGCCAGCTCACCTCCAGGGGCGGTTGATCAGCCCCAGCATTTT. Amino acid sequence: CASSPPGAVDQPQHF.

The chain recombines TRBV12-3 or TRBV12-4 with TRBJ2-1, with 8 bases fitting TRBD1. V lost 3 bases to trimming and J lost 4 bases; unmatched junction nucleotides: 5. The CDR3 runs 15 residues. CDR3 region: CASSFLGQDYNEQFF. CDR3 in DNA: TGTGCCAGCAGTTTCCTGGGACAGGATTACAATGAGCAGTTCTTC.

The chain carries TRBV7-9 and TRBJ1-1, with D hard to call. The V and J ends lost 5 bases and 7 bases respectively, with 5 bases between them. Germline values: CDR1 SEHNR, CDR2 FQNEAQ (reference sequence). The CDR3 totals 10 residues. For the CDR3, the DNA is TGTGCCAGCAGCGGAAATGAAGCTTTCTTT. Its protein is CASSGNEAFF. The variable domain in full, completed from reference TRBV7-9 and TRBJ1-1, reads DTGVSQNPRHKITKRGQNVTFRCDPISEHNRLYWYRQTLGQGPEFLTYFQNEAQLEKSRLLSDRFSAERPKGSFSTLEIQRTEQGDSAMYLCASSGNEAFFGQGTRLTVV.

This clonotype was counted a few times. The DNA for the CDR3 is TGTGCCAGCAGGGGGACAGGGGGTAATGCTGGGGCCAACGTCCTGACTTTC. Residues: CASRGTGGNAGANVLTF. The chain is built from TRBV6-1 and TRBJ2-6; 11 nucleotides agree with TRBD1. This CDR3 has 17 amino acids. V was clipped by 6 bases and J by 2 bases; unmatched bases: 6. Germline CDR1 is MNHNS and CDR2 is SASEGT.

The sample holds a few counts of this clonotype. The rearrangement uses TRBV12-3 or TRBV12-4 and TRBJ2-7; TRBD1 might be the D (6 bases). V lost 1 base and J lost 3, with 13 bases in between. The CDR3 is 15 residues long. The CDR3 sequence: CASSLVGQGNYEQYF. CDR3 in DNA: TGTGCCAGCAGTTTAGTTGGCCAGGGGAACTACGAGCAGTACTTC.

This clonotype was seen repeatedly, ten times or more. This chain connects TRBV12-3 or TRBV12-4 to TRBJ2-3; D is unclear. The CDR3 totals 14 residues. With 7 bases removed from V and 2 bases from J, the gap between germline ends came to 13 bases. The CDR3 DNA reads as TGTGCCAGCACCGCCTTGAAGAACACAGATACGCAGTATTTT. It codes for CASTALKNTDTQYF.

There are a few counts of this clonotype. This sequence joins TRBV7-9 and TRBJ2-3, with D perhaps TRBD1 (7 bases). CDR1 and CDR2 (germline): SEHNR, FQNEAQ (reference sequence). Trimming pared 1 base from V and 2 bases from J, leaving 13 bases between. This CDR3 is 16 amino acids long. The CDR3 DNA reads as TGTGCCAGCAGCTTAGAAGGAGGGGGCGACACAGATACGCAGTATTTT. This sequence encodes CASSLEGGGDTDTQYF.

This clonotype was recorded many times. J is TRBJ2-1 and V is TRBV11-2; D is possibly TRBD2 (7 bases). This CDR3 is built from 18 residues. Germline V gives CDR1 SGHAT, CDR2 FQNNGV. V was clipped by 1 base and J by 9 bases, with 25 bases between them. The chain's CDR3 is CASSLVGMLGRGGFEQFF. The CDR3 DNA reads TGTGCCAGCAGCTTAGTCGGGATGCTTGGGAGGGGGGGATTTGAGCAGTTCTTC.

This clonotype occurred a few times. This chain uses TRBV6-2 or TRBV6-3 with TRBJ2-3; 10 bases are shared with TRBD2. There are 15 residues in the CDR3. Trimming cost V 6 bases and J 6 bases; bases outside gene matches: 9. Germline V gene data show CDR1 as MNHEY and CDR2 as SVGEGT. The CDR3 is CASRQPGLASDTQYF. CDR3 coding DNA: TGTGCCAGCAGGCAACCGGGACTAGCGTCGGATACGCAGTATTTT.

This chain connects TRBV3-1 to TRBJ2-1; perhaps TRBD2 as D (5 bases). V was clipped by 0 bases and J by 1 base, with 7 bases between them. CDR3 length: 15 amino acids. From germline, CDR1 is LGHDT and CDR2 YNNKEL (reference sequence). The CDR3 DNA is TGTGCCAGCAGCCAAGAACCGGGGTCCTACAATGAGCAGTTCTTC. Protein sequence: CASSQEPGSYNEQFF.

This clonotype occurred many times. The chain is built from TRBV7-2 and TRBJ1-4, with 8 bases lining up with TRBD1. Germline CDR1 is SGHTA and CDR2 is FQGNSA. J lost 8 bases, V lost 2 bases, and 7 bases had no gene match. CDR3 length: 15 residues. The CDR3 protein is CASSLQGRGREKLFF. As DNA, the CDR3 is TGTGCCAGCAGCTTACAGGGCAGGGGGCGAGAAAAACTGTTTTTT.

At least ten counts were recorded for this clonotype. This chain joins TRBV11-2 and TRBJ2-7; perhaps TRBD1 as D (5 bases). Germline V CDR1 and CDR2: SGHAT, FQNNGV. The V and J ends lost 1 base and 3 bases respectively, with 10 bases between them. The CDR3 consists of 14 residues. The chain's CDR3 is CASSLAAGIYEQYF. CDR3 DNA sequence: TGTGCCAGCAGCTTAGCGGCAGGGATCTACGAGCAGTACTTC.

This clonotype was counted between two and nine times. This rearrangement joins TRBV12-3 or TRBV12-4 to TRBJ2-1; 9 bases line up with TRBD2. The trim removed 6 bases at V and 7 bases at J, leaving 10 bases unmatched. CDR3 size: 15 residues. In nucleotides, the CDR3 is TGTGCCAGCAGGGAAGCGGGGGGCAATTTGAATGAGCAGTTCTTC. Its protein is CASREAGGNLNEQFF.

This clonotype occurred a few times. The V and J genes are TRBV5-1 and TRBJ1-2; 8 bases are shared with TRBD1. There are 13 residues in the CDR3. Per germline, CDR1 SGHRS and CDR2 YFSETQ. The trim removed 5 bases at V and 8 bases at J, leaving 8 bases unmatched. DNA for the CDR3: TGCGCCAGCAGTCGTGGACAGGGTTTGGGCTACACCTTC. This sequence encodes CASSRGQGLGYTF.

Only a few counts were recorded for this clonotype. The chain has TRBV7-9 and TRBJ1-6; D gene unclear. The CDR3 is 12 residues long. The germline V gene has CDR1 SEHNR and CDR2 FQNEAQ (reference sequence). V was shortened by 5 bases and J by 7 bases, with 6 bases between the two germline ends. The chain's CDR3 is CASSVENSPLHF. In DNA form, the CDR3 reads TGTGCCAGCAGCGTCGAGAATTCACCCCTCCACTTT.

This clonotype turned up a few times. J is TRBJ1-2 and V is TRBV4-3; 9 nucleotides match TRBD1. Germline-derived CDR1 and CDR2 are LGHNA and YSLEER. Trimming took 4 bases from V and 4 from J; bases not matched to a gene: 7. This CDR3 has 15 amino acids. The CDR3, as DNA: TGCGCCAGCAGCCGCCGGGACAGGGATCGCTATGGCTACACCTTC. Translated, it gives CASSRRDRDRYGYTF.

The CDR3 bases are TGCGCCAGCAGCCCCGGGGCATCCCGGGAGACCCAGTACTTC. Its translation: CASSPGASRETQYF. The genes are TRBV5-1 and TRBJ2-5; the D call may be TRBD1 or TRBD2 (5 bases each). The CDR3 consists of 14 residues. Trimming stripped 4 bases from V and 5 bases from J, with 15 bases between. Looked up from germline, CDR1 is SGHRS and CDR2 is YFSETQ.

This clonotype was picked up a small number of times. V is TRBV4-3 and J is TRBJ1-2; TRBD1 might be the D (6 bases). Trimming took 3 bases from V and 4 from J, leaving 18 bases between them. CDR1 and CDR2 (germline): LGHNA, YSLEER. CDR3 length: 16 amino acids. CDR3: CASSQYYRAGIYGYTF. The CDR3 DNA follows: TGCGCCAGCAGCCAGTATTACAGGGCTGGAATCTATGGCTACACCTTC.

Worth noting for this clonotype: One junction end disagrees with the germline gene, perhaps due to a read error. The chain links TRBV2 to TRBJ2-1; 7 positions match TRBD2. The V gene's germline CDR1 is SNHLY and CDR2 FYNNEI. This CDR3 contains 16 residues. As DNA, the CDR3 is TGTGCCAGCAGCGGGGGAGCGGGGACCTCCTACAGTGAGCAGTTCTTC. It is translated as CASSGGAGTSYSEQFF.

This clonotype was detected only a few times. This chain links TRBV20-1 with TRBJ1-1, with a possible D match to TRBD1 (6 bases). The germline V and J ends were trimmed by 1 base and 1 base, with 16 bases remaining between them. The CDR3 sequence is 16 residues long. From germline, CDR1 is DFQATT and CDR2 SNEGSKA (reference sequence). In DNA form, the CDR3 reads TGCAGTGCTAGAGGTCACAGGGAGTATGGGAACACTGAAGCTTTCTTT. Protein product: CSARGHREYGNTEAFF.

CDR3 DNA sequence: TGTGCCAGCAGGGAAGGGAGTGGAAACACCATATATTTT. Translation: CASREGSGNTIYF. This sequence joins TRBV6-2 or TRBV6-3 and TRBJ1-3; D is unresolved. CDR3 length equals 13 residues. V was clipped by 6 bases and J by 3 bases, with 9 bases between them. Germline-derived CDR1 and CDR2 are MNHEY and SVGEGT.

The CDR3 sequence: CASSFGTEPYEQYF. DNA of the CDR3: TGTGCCAGCAGTTTCGGGACAGAACCCTACGAGCAGTACTTC. J is TRBJ2-7 and V is TRBV12-3 or TRBV12-4; TRBD1 matches 7 bases. J was trimmed by 2 bases and V by 3 bases; bases with no gene match: 4. CDR3 length: 14 residues.

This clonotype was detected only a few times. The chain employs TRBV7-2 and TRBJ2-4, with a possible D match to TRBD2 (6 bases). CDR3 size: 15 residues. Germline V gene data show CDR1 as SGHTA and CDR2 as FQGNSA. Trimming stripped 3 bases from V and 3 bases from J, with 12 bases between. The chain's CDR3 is CASSFRGMGKNIQYF. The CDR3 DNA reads TGTGCCAGCAGCTTTCGGGGGATGGGCAAAAACATTCAGTACTTC.

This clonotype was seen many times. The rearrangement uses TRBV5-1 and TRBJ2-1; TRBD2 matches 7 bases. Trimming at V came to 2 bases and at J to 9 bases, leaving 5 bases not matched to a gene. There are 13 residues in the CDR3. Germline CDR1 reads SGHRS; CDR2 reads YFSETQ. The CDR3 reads CASSFEAGTEQFF. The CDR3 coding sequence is TGCGCCAGCAGCTTCGAAGCGGGGACTGAGCAGTTCTTC.

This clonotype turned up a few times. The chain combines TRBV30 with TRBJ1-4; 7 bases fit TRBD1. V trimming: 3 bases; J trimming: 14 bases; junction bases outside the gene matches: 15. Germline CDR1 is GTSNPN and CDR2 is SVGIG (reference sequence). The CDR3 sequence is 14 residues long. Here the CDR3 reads CAWRNRTGGTRLFF. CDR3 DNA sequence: TGTGCCTGGAGAAACAGGACAGGCGGTACAAGGCTGTTTTTT.

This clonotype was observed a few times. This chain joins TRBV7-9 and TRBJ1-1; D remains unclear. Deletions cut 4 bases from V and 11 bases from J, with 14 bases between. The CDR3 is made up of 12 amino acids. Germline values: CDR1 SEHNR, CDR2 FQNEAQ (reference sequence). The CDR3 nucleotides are TGTGCCAGCAGCTCGGTGGCACGGGAGGCTTTCTTT. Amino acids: CASSSVAREAFF.

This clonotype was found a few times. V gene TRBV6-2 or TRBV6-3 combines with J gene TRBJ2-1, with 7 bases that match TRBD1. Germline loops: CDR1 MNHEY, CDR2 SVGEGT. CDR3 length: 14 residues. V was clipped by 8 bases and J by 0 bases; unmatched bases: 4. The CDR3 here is CASQGDSSYNEQFF. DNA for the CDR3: TGTGCCAGCCAGGGGGACAGCTCCTACAATGAGCAGTTCTTC.

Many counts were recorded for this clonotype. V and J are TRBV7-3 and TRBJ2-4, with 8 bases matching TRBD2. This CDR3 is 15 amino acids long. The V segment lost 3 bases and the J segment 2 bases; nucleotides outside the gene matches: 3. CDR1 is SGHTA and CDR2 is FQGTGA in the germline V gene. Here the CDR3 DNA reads TGTGCCAGCAGCTTTAAGCGGGGGTCCAAAAACATTCAGTACTTC. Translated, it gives CASSFKRGSKNIQYF.

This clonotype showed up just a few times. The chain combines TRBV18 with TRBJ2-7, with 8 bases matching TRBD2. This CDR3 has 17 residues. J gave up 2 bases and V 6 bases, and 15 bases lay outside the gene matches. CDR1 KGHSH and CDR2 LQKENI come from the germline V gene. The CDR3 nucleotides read TGTGCCAGCTCTCCTTGGACTAGCAGATCCGGGCCCTACGAGCAGTACGTC. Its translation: CASSPWTSRSGPYEQYV.